The sequence of this T cell receptor beta chain was determined in a study of blood T cell repertoires in COVID-19. TCRdb keeps only in-frame clones here, not all; method: immunoSEQ multiplex PCR. This table has almost 350,000 clones, roughly 89% appearing once. CDR3 length: 14 amino acids. The germline CDR1 and CDR2 sequences are MDHEN and SYDVKM. V dropped 5 bases and J dropped 3; count of bases not matched to a gene: 5. The source material was peripheral blood. This chain uses TRBV28 with TRBJ2-5; 8 nucleotides line up with TRBD2. The receptor was derived from a woman aged 55-70 years with COVID-19, enrolled during active disease. CDR3 bases: TGTGCCAGCAGTCCGGGACTAGTTAAAGAGACCCAGTACTTC. Translation: CASSPGLVKETQYF.